The clone carrying this TCR beta chain was seen just once. As yet, its antigen is unknown. TCRdb keeps only in-frame clones here, not all; method: immunoSEQ multiplex PCR. The table has 1,000 to 1,200 clones, 34% seen once. Germline CDR1 is LNHDA and CDR2 is SQIVND (reference sequence). After removal of 2 bases from V and 4 bases from J, the junction contained 8 bases not matched to a gene. The CDR3 is 16 residues long. This specimen belongs to a study of T cells in localized non-small cell lung cancer. Study results and caveats: The study found T cell clonality highest in uninvolved adjacent lung, above tumor.

The sample here was lung tumor tissue, taken before any cancer treatment. J is TRBJ2-1 and V is TRBV19, with TRBD1 matching 7 bases. The sequence was collected from a male donor older than 55 with stage I squamous cell lung carcinoma. The CDR3, as DNA: TGTGCCAGTAGTATAAAAGGGGGCGGCCCTTACAATGAGCAGTTCTTC. Amino acids: CASSIKGGGPYNEQFF.